The T cell receptor beta chain under discussion was sequenced for a study of beta chain features in type 1 diabetes. The wider study: Sorted cell examination encompassed about 110,000,000 cells across all samples.

Trimming removed 1 base from V and 0 bases from J, with 7 bases in between. CDR1 and CDR2 (germline): SGHTA, FQGNSA. The CDR3 has 15 residues. Points from the study as a whole: TCRB CDR3s were moderately but significantly shorter in Type 1 diabetes patients in all four CD4+ subsets.

The isolated RNA, all of it, was reverse transcribed, so expressed TCRB transcripts were what got sequenced. Assay: immunoSEQ multiplex PCR; the TCRdb copy retains only in-frame clones and omits some. The sample lists about 40,000 clones, about half seen once, with under 0.9% in the top ten. Details on this clone: Its antigen is still unknown.

The V gene is TRBV7-2, the J gene TRBJ2-1; the D gene is possibly TRBD1 (5 bases). The sequenced sample consisted of central memory CD4+ T cells from blood. This TCR was recovered from a woman younger than 30 in good health. DNA of the CDR3: TGTGCCAGCAGCTTAGACAGGAGCTCCTACAATGAGCAGTTCTTC. It encodes CASSLDRSSYNEQFF.